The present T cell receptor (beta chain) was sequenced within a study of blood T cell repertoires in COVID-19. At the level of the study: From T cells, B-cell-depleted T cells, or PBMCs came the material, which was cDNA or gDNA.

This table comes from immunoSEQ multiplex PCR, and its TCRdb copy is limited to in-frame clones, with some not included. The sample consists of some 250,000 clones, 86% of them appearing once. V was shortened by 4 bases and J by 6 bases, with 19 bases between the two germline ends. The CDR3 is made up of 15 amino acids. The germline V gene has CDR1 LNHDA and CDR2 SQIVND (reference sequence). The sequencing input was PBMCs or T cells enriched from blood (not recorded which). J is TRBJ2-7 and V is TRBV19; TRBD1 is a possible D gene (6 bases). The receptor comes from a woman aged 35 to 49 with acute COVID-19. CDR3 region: CASSSNRQDRLEQYF. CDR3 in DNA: TGTGCCAGTAGTAGCAACCGACAGGACCGACTCGAGCAGTACTTC.